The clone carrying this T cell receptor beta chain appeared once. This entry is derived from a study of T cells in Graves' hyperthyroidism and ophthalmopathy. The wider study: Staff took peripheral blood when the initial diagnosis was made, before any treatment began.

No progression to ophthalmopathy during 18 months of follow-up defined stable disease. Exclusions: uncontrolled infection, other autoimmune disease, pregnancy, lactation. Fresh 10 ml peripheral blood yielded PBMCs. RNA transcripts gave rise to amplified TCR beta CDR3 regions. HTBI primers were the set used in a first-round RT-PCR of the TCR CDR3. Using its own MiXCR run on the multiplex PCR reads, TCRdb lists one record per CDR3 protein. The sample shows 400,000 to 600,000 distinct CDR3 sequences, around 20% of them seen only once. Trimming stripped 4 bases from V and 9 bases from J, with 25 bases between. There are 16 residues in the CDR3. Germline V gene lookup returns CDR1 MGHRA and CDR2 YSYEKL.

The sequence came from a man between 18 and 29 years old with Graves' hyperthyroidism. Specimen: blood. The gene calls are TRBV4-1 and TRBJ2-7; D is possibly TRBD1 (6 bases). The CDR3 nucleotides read TGCGCCAGCAGCCTCCTAGCCGGACAGCGACCCATGGGGCAGTACTTC. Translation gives CASSLLAGQRPMGQYF.